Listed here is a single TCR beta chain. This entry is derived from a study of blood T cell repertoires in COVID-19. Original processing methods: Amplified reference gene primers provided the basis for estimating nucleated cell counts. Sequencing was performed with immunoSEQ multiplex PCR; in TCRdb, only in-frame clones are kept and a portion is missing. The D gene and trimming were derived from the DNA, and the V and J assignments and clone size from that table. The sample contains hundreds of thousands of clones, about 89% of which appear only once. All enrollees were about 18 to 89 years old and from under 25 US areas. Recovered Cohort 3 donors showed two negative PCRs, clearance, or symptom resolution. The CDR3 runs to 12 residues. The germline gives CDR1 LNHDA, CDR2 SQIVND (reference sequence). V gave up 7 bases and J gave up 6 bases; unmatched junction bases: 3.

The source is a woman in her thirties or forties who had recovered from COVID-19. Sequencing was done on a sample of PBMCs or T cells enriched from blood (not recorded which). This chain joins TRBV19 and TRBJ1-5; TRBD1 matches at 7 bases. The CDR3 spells CASMTGSQPQHF. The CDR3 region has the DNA TGTGCCAGTATGACAGGGAGTCAGCCCCAGCATTTT.